This TCR beta chain came from a study of early T cells in non-severe SARS-CoV-2 infection. Across the whole study: The sequenced material was bulk RNA from unsorted whole blood, and its chains were unpaired. Study-wide findings and caveats: Matching against VDJdb likely underestimated virus-specific expansions, favoring anti-spike CD8.

Unique molecular identifier tags were affixed to discrete cDNA molecules. One entry per CDR3 protein, called by TCRdb with MiXCR from the 5' RACE reads. The table lists tens of thousands of distinct CDR3 sequences, around 12% of them singletons. There are 14 residues in the CDR3. V gave up 0 bases and J gave up 8 bases, with 11 bases separating them. Germline CDR1 reads SGHDN; CDR2 reads FVKESK. A few counts support this clonotype. What it binds is unknown. The rearrangement links TRBV14 to TRBJ2-1, with a tentative D call TRBD1 (5 bases). The TCR sequence derives from an adult who was a healthcare worker with PCR-confirmed SARS-CoV-2 infection or an uninfected control (not recorded which). Sequencing was performed on whole blood. CDR3 DNA sequence: TGTGCCAGCAGCCAAGATCCAGGGTCCCATGAGCAGTTCTTC. Translation gives CASSQDPGSHEQFF.